Sequencing of this T cell receptor beta chain was carried out in a study of blood T cell repertoires in COVID-19. Study overall: Samples of COVID-19 (acute and convalescent) were obtained from the United States, Italy and Spain.

This CDR3 contains 15 residues. The V gene lost 4 bases and the J gene lost 5 bases, with 12 bases spanning the gap. Germline assignment: CDR1 SNHLY and CDR2 FYNNEI. Sequenced by immunoSEQ multiplex PCR; TCRdb stores in-frame clones only, minus some. The sample gives over 250,000 clones, approximately 88% of which show up once; over 1.1% is in the top ten. The specimen was peripheral blood. The rearrangement links TRBV2 to TRBJ1-6; perhaps TRBD1 as D (6 bases). This TCR was sampled from a human donor with COVID-19, enrolled during active disease. The donor label of this sample is uncertain. In nucleotides, the CDR3 is TGTGCCAGCAGTGCTGGGACACCTAATAATTCACCCCTCCACTTT. Translation gives CASSAGTPNNSPLHF. Complete variable domain (other parts from reference TRBV2 and TRBJ1-6): EPEVTQTPSHQVTQMGQEVILRCVPISNHLYFYWYRQILGQKVEFLVSFYNNEISEKSEIFDDQFSVERPDGSNFTLKIRSTKLEDSAMYFCASSAGTPNNSPLHFGNGTRLTVT.